This T cell receptor (beta chain) stems from a study of control samples from healthy donors and cancer patients. Clones were read by immunoSEQ multiplex PCR, and TCRdb kept only the in-frame ones, dropping some. This table has 75,000 to 100,000 clones, around 90% appearing once. V lost 3 bases and J 6 bases, leaving 5 bases between the germline ends. The germline CDR1 and CDR2 sequences are MGHDK and SYGVNS. This CDR3 spans 12 amino acids. The sequenced sample was blood. The clonotype was recovered from a man aged 30 to 45 in good health. This rearrangement joins TRBV25-1 to TRBJ2-2; D not resolved. CDR3 DNA sequence: TGTGCCAGCAGTGACCGAGCCGGGGAGCTGTTTTTT. This sequence encodes CASSDRAGELFF. Combining the CDR3 with reference TRBV25-1 and TRBJ2-2 gives the whole variable domain EADIYQTPRYLVIGTGKKITLECSQTMGHDKMYWYQQDPGMELHLIHYSYGVNSTEKGDLSSESTVSRIRTEHFPLTLESARPSHTSQYLCASSDRAGELFFGEGSRLTVL.